This T cell receptor (beta chain) came from a study of blood T cells in healthy people across ages. General observations from the study: Estimated diversity, derived from one million T cells, was regarded as an underestimate. Both naive CD4+ cell counts and diversity were greater in long-lived donors than in aged donors.

This clonotype was seen more than once but under ten times. Antigen specificity is unknown. Trimming took off 3 bases at V and 3 bases at J, with 9 bases between the two ends. The CDR3 sequence is 13 residues long. Germline V lookup: CDR1 DFQATT, CDR2 SNEGSKA (reference sequence). The second PCR ran roughly 6 to 11 cycles with a sample-barcoded 5' primer and J-beta primers. Each cDNA was tagged by a template-switch adaptor containing 12 random nucleotides. TCRdb recomputed calls from the 5' RACE reads with MiXCR, one row per CDR3 protein. Of about 770,000 distinct CDR3 sequences listed, under 45% were seen once; the top ten hold about a fifth. The sample, around 9.9 milliliters of peripheral blood, was drawn from each donor.

V and J are TRBV20-1 and TRBJ2-4, with D unclear. The sample consisted of blood. This clonotype was obtained from a man in his 60s in good health. The CDR3: CSARWQGKNIQYF. Here the CDR3 DNA reads TGCAGTGCTAGGTGGCAAGGCAAAAACATTCAGTACTTC.